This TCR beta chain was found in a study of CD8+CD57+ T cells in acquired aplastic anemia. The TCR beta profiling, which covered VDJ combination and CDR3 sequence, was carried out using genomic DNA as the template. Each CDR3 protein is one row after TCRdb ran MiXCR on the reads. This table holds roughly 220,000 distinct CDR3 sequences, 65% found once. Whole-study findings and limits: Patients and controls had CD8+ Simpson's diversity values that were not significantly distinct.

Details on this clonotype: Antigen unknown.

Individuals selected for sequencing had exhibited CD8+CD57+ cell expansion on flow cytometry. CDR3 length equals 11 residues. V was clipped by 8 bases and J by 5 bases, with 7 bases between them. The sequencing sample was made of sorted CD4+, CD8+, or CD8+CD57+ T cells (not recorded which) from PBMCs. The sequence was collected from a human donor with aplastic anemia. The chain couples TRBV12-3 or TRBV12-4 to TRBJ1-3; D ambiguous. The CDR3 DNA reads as TGTGCCAGCCTACTGCGAAACACCATATATTTT. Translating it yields CASLLRNTIYF.